The 25 T cell receptor beta chains in this list originate from one sample, sequenced in a study of blood T cell repertoires in COVID-19 (dated by TCRdb to about 2020). The library was made by the immunoSEQ multiplex PCR assay. Drawn from immuneACCESS, this table holds only the in-frame rearrangements with V and J called that TCRdb kept. Clones are partly lost; checked studies trace under half to an unresolved V gene and leave the rest unexplained. For this sample the table gives 25,000 to 30,000 clones, of which around 87% were detected only once. Approximately 12% of the sample rests with the top ten. Sequenced: peripheral blood. These receptors came from a human donor in a cohort sampled during active COVID-19. The donor label of this sample is uncertain.

The chain recombines TRBV7-9 with TRBJ1-5; 7 bases match TRBD1. The V gene's germline CDR1 is SEHNR and CDR2 FQNEAQ (reference sequence). CDR3 length: 15 amino acids. J was trimmed by 4 bases and V by 5 bases; bases with no gene match: 8. CDR3 residues: CASSPIGTENQPQHF. The CDR3 nucleotides are TGTGCCAGCAGCCCTATTGGGACAGAGAATCAGCCCCAGCATTTT.

This chain connects TRBV11-2 to TRBJ2-5; D is unresolved. CDR1 is SGHAT, CDR2 FQNNGV, per germline. Trimming shortened V by 3 bases and J by 1 base, and 12 bases separated the two germline ends. This CDR3 has 15 amino acids. The CDR3 coding sequence is TGTGCCAGCAGCTTCTTGTTCACACCCCAAGAGACCCAGTACTTC. Protein sequence: CASSFLFTPQETQYF. The variable domain in full, with the rest retrieved from reference TRBV11-2 and TRBJ2-5, is EAGVAQSPRYKIIEKRQSVAFWCNPISGHATLYWYQQILGQGPKLLIQFQNNGVVDDSQLPKDRFSAERLKGVDSTLKIQPAKLEDSAVYLCASSFLFTPQETQYFGPGTRLLVL.

The chain couples TRBV7-2 to TRBJ2-3, with 7 positions matching TRBD2. The germline V gene has CDR1 SGHTA and CDR2 FQGNSA. With 5 bases clipped from V and 5 bases from J, the junction kept 10 bases outside the gene matches. The CDR3 spans 15 residues. CDR3 loop: CASSRDYGEGDTQYF. For the CDR3, the DNA is TGTGCCAGCAGCCGCGACTACGGGGAGGGAGATACGCAGTATTTT.

This clone was observed a few times. J is TRBJ2-2 and V is TRBV5-1; 7 positions match TRBD2. CDR3 length: 14 amino acids. Per the germline V gene, CDR1 is SGHRS and CDR2 is YFSETQ. The trim removed 4 bases at V and 7 bases at J, leaving 7 bases unmatched. CDR3 protein: CASSATSVGGELFF. The CDR3 bases are TGCGCCAGCAGCGCTACTAGCGTAGGCGGGGAGCTGTTTTTT.

The V and J genes are TRBV7-2 and TRBJ2-7; D might be TRBD1 (6 bases). The CDR3 length is 17 residues. Germline V CDR1 and CDR2: SGHTA, FQGNSA. Trimming cost V 2 bases and J 0 bases, with 17 bases left between them. CDR3 in DNA: TGTGCCAGCAGCTTAAGTAGTATCGGGACATACTCCTACGAGCAGTACTTC. It yields the protein CASSLSSIGTYSYEQYF.

The rearrangement uses TRBV2 and TRBJ2-1; 7 bases are a match to TRBD1. J lost 0 bases, V lost 4 bases, and 6 bases had no gene match. Germline V gene lookup returns CDR1 SNHLY and CDR2 FYNNEI. This CDR3 has 16 amino acids. The CDR3 DNA reads as TGTGCCAGCAGTGGACGGGGACAGAGCTCCTACAATGAGCAGTTCTTC. Translated, it gives CASSGRGQSSYNEQFF.

The V gene is TRBV6-1, the J gene TRBJ2-3; D is uncertain. The CDR3 contains 14 residues. The V gene lost 2 bases and the J gene lost 4 bases, with 10 bases spanning the gap. The germline gives CDR1 MNHNS, CDR2 SASEGT. CDR3 DNA sequence: TGTGCCAGCAGTGAATGGAGTCGCCCAGATACGCAGTATTTT. This gives the protein CASSEWSRPDTQYF.

The CDR3 region is CASSLTGGSNQPQHF. CDR3 coding DNA: TGTGCCAGCAGTCTAACAGGGGGAAGCAATCAGCCCCAGCATTTT. The rearrangement links TRBV6-5 to TRBJ1-5, with 8 bases aligning to TRBD1. J lost 1 base, V lost 5 bases, and 4 bases had no gene match. This CDR3 comprises 15 residues. Per the germline V gene, CDR1 is MNHEY and CDR2 is SVGAGI.

This clone was observed a handful of times. The V and J genes are TRBV29-1 and TRBJ2-5, with a tentative D call TRBD1 (5 bases). The CDR3 covers 13 residues. Per the germline V gene, CDR1 is SQVTM and CDR2 is ANQGSEA. Trimming removed 1 base at V and 11 bases at J, with 17 bases between. CDR3 residues: CSVEVNTGFNQYF. CDR3 bases: TGCAGCGTTGAAGTAAACACAGGTTTTAATCAGTACTTC.

V and J are TRBV11-1 and TRBJ2-7; a possible D gene is TRBD2 (5 bases). Germline values: CDR1 SGHAT, CDR2 FQDESV (reference sequence). Trimming shortened V by 3 bases and J by 6 bases, and 6 bases separated the two germline ends. CDR3 size: 11 residues. CDR3 residues: CASSLSGEQYF. The CDR3 bases are TGTGCCAGCAGCTTGAGCGGCGAGCAGTACTTC.

V is TRBV4-1 and J is TRBJ2-7, with TRBD2 matching 7 bases. This CDR3 contains 17 residues. Germline V gives CDR1 MGHRA, CDR2 YSYEKL. The V segment lost 2 bases and the J segment 7 bases; nucleotides outside the gene matches: 17. The CDR3 DNA reads TGCGCCAGCAGCCAAACCACGTCAGCGGGATTTTGGGGAGAGCAGTACTTC. Protein product: CASSQTTSAGFWGEQYF.

This sequence joins TRBV28 and TRBJ2-4, with 7 bases that match TRBD1. CDR3 length equals 11 residues. CDR1 and CDR2 from the germline V gene are MDHEN and SYDVKM. The CDR3 spells CAGGAKNIQYF. The CDR3 DNA sequence: TGTGCAGGGGGCGCCAAAAACATTCAGTACTTC.

CDR3 nucleotide sequence: TGTGCCAGCAGCTACGAGGCAGCGGGAGGAAATGAGCAGTTCTTC. Its translation is CASSYEAAGGNEQFF. This sequence joins TRBV7-6 and TRBJ2-1, with 9 bases aligning to TRBD2. Germline V gives CDR1 SGHVS, CDR2 FNYEAQ. V shed 4 bases, J shed 7 bases, and the junction held 8 bases outside the gene matches. The CDR3 runs to 15 residues.

The chain combines TRBV30 with TRBJ2-7; 7 bases are shared with TRBD1. Trimming cost V 4 bases and J 4 bases; bases outside gene matches: 7. The CDR3 runs to 13 residues. Germline V gene lookup returns CDR1 GTSNPN and CDR2 SVGIG (reference sequence). As DNA, the CDR3 is TGTGCCTGGAAGAGACAGGGACAATACGAGCAGTACTTC. It is translated as CAWKRQGQYEQYF.

The chain has TRBV6-1 and TRBJ2-5, with D possibly TRBD2 on 5 matching bases. The CDR3 length is 15 residues. Trimming stripped 2 bases from V and 5 bases from J, with 15 bases between. CDR1 and CDR2 from the germline V gene are MNHNS and SASEGT. The CDR3 protein is CASSEMALRRETQYF. The DNA for the CDR3 is TGTGCCAGCAGTGAAATGGCGCTCCGGAGGGAGACCCAGTACTTC.

This clone was detected only a few times. The gene calls are TRBV9 and TRBJ2-1; TRBD2 aligns across 9 bases. CDR3 length: 14 residues. Germline trimming cut 2 bases from V and 9 bases from J; bases unmatched to any gene: 6. Germline CDR1 and CDR2: SGDLS and YYNGEE. As DNA, the CDR3 is TGTGCCAGCAGCGTTTCTAGCGGGATTAGTGAGCAGTTCTTC. Amino acids: CASSVSSGISEQFF.

The V and J genes are TRBV6-5 and TRBJ2-6, with D perhaps matching TRBD1 (5 bases). V dropped 7 bases and J dropped 2 bases, with 12 bases sitting between them. This CDR3 has 15 amino acids. The germline gives CDR1 MNHEY, CDR2 SVGAGI. The CDR3 reads CASTRQSAGANVLTF. CDR3 DNA sequence: TGTGCCAGCACAAGACAGAGCGCTGGGGCCAACGTCCTGACTTTC.

In DNA form, the CDR3 reads TGCAGTGCTAGTTCGGGGGGCAATCAGCCCCAGCATTTT. Its protein is CSASSGGNQPQHF. The chain has TRBV20-1 and TRBJ1-5; tentative D call: TRBD1 (5 bases). V was pared by 3 bases and J by 2 bases, with 8 bases between. Germline CDR1 DFQATT, CDR2 SNEGSKA (reference sequence). The CDR3 spans 13 residues.

The V gene is TRBV28, the J gene TRBJ2-5; 7 bases align to TRBD1. The CDR3 contains 16 residues. V lost 6 bases and J lost 4; bases outside the gene matches: 14. Germline CDR1 and CDR2: MDHEN and SYDVKM. The CDR3 sequence: CASSFGIGTVSETQYF. The CDR3 DNA reads as TGTGCCAGCAGCTTTGGGATAGGGACAGTGTCAGAGACCCAGTACTTC.

This clone was counted a few times. V is TRBV5-1 and J is TRBJ2-5, with 8 bases aligning to TRBD1. Per the germline V gene, CDR1 is SGHRS and CDR2 is YFSETQ. The CDR3 loop spans 15 amino acids. V gave up 3 bases and J gave up 4 bases; unmatched junction bases: 8. CDR3 bases: TGCGCCAGCAGCTGGACAGGGATAGGACGAGAGACCCAGTACTTC. Residues: CASSWTGIGRETQYF.

This clone was seen only once. This chain links TRBV6-1 with TRBJ2-7; tentative D call: TRBD1 (6 bases). The CDR3 runs 15 residues. V shed 1 base and J shed 3 bases, with 13 bases lying between them. CDR1 MNHNS and CDR2 SASEGT come from the germline V gene. DNA of the CDR3: TGTGCCAGCAGTGAAGAGGGGGACACAAACTACGAGCAGTACTTC. Amino acid sequence: CASSEEGDTNYEQYF.

V usage is TRBV19 and J usage is TRBJ2-5; 10 bases fit TRBD1. The V and J ends lost 4 bases and 5 bases, in that order; junction bases with no gene match: 7. Germline CDR1 is LNHDA and CDR2 is SQIVND (reference sequence). This CDR3 comprises 15 residues. CDR3 loop: CASSTTGQGSETQYF. The CDR3 DNA reads TGTGCCAGTAGTACAACGGGACAGGGGTCGGAGACCCAGTACTTC.

The V call is TRBV10-2, the J call TRBJ1-1; 10 bases match TRBD1. Germline assignment: CDR1 WSHSY and CDR2 SAAADI. The CDR3 spans 15 residues. V lost 8 bases, J lost 0 bases, and 6 bases stayed unmatched. DNA of the CDR3: TGCGCCAGCTCCGGGACAGGGGTCATGAACACTGAAGCTTTCTTT. It is translated as CASSGTGVMNTEAFF.

This clone appeared once. This chain uses TRBV6-5 with TRBJ2-6; a weak D match, TRBD1 (6 bases). The CDR3 length is 15 residues. V lost 6 bases to trimming and J lost 1 base, with 10 bases between them. CDR1 and CDR2 from the germline V gene are MNHEY and SVGAGI. This CDR3 reads CASRQTGSGANVLTF. For the CDR3, the DNA is TGTGCCAGCAGACAAACAGGGTCTGGGGCCAACGTCCTGACTTTC.

The chain carries TRBV5-4 and TRBJ2-3; D gene ambiguous. The germline V gene has CDR1 SGHNT and CDR2 YYREEE (reference sequence). Trimming cost V 0 bases and J 0 bases, with 5 bases left between them. The CDR3 spans 14 residues. CDR3 in DNA: TGTGCCAGCAGCTTGGTTCGTAGCACAGATACGCAGTATTTT. As protein: CASSLVRSTDTQYF.